This T cell receptor beta chain was sequenced for a study of shared clonotypes between healthy human individuals. At the level of the study: Serving as donors were two women and a few men, whose ages spanned 18 to 49. CD4 naive cells filled three plates per donor, CD4 memory three, CD8 naive two and CD8 memory one.

TCRdb's table, derived via immunoSEQ multiplex PCR, lists solely in-frame clones and lacks some. The data contain 550,000 to 700,000 clones, less than 80% of them seen just once; the ten biggest clones take up around 2%. The ends were cut back, 1 base at V and 4 bases at J, with 4 bases in the middle. CDR1 and CDR2 (germline): GTSNPN, SVGIG (reference sequence). The length of the CDR3 is 11 residues. The chain is built from TRBV30 and TRBJ2-5; D not resolved. The specimen was memory CD4+ T cells sorted from blood. Subset in this sample: CD45RA-negative fraction. The clonotype comes from a woman aged 25 to 39 in good health. CDR3 bases: TGTGCCTGGAGTGCTTCAGAGACCCAGTACTTC. Translation: CAWSASETQYF.